Presented here are 4 T cell receptor beta chains from one specimen sequenced in a study of T-cell memory formation after mild COVID-19. Via MiXCR, TCRdb re-called the 5' RACE reads, giving one row per CDR3 protein. This sample has approximately 340,000 distinct CDR3 sequences, with over 10% found just once. Material: PBMCs or a T cell subset sorted from them (not recorded which). Every receptor here comes from a young man who had mild COVID-19 (a few samples of this study predate the infection). Cell type and time point are not known.

The chain carries TRBV7-2 and TRBJ1-5; D unclear. CDR1 SGHTA and CDR2 FQGNSA come from the germline V gene. This CDR3 contains 14 residues. Trimming took 8 bases from V and 2 from J, leaving 13 bases between them. The DNA of the CDR3 is TGTGCCAGCGGGCTTAGACAAGGCAATCAGCCCCAGCATTTT. Translation gives CASGLRQGNQPQHF.

The chain uses TRBV20-1 and TRBJ1-5, with D uncertain. V shed 0 bases and J shed 7 bases, with 13 bases lying between them. The CDR3 has 14 amino acids. CDR1 DFQATT and CDR2 SNEGSKA come from the germline V gene (reference sequence). CDR3 DNA sequence: TGCAGTGCTAGAGATGAGGCTACGGCCCAGCCCCAGCATTTT. Encoded protein: CSARDEATAQPQHF.

This rearrangement joins TRBV6-5 to TRBJ1-5; the D is unclear. The CDR3 is 13 residues long. Germline V gives CDR1 MNHEY, CDR2 SVGAGI. Trimming left V 2 bases short and J 5 bases short, with 7 bases between. The CDR3 nucleotides read TGTGCCAGCAGTTACATCCCCCATCAGCCCCAGCATTTT. It codes for CASSYIPHQPQHF.

This clonotype was seen more than once but under ten times. V usage is TRBV5-1 and J usage is TRBJ2-3; D may be TRBD1 (6 bases). Germline CDR1 reads SGHRS; CDR2 reads YFSETQ. This CDR3 spans 16 amino acids. Between the trimmed V and J ends, which lost 0 bases and 2 bases, there was a span of 13 bases. CDR3 nucleotides: TGCGCCAGCAGCTTGGCCTTACAGGGATACACAGATACGCAGTATTTT. This encodes CASSLALQGYTDTQYF.